Sequencing of this TCR beta chain was carried out in a study of CD8+ T cells in alopecia areata. At the level of the study: Treatment of the treated patients consisted of oral tofacitinib, 5 to 10 mg twice daily. Study-wide points: Across lesional scalp, and particularly alopecia totalis/universalis, clonality surpassed that of normal scalp.

CDR3 length: 15 residues. V lost 7 bases and J lost 5, with 21 bases in between. CDR1 and CDR2 from the germline V gene are MNHEY and SVGAGI. The sample's treatment: oral pan-JAK inhibitor, 5-10 mg twice daily. Alopecia areata patients gave lesional scalp punch biopsies and peripheral blood samples. As for this clone: Its antigen is still unknown.

RNA extraction was followed by reverse transcription into cDNA, which acted as the sequencing template. The table came from immunoSEQ multiplex PCR; TCRdb's copy has only in-frame clones and leaves some out. The sample records over 150,000 clones, about 55% being singletons. The specimen comprised CD8+ T cells sorted from blood, sampled at week 24, from a patient treated with tofacitinib. This chain joins TRBV6-5 and TRBJ2-7; D is perhaps TRBD2 (5 bases). This TCR derives from a human donor with alopecia areata. The CDR3 protein is CASTSGVGVSDEQYF. The CDR3 nucleotides are TGTGCCAGCACCTCAGGCGTCGGGGTCAGCGACGAGCAGTACTTC.